These 22 T cell receptor beta chains were all obtained from the same sample, sequenced in a study of blood T cell repertoires in COVID-19. TCRdb's table, derived via immunoSEQ multiplex PCR, lists solely in-frame clones and lacks some. The table includes just over 150,000 clones, around 85% detected once. Material: peripheral blood. All receptors come from a human donor with acute or convalescent COVID-19. The donor label of this sample is uncertain.

This chain joins TRBV5-1 and TRBJ2-3; the match to TRBD2 covers 12 bases. Germline V gene lookup returns CDR1 SGHRS and CDR2 YFSETQ. This CDR3 has 17 residues. J lost 3 bases, V lost 0 bases, and 5 bases had no gene match. The CDR3 sequence is CASSLGLAGGRTDTQYF. The CDR3 DNA reads TGCGCCAGCAGCTTGGGCCTAGCGGGGGGGCGAACAGATACGCAGTATTTT.

The chain joins TRBV5-1 to TRBJ2-3; 7 bases fit TRBD2. V gave up 1 base and J gave up 2 bases; unmatched junction bases: 4. Germline V lookup: CDR1 SGHRS, CDR2 YFSETQ. This CDR3 spans 15 amino acids. DNA for the CDR3: TGCGCCAGCAGCTTGCCCAGCGGGGACACAGATACGCAGTATTTT. Translated, it gives CASSLPSGDTDTQYF.

V usage is TRBV5-6 and J usage is TRBJ1-4, with D uncertain. The CDR3 sequence is 14 residues long. The V gene lost 2 bases and the J gene lost 4 bases, with 9 bases spanning the gap. Germline CDR1 SGHDT, CDR2 YYEEEE. CDR3 nucleotides: TGTGCCAGCAGCTTTCGGGGAATTAATGAAAAACTGTTTTTT. Encoded protein: CASSFRGINEKLFF.

Comments on this clone: Additional DNA sequences in this sample encode the identical CDR3. The chain joins TRBV3-1 (or the pseudogene TRBV3-2) to TRBJ2-7, with 7 bases lining up with TRBD1. CDR3 length: 15 amino acids. The trim removed 1 base at V and 0 bases at J, leaving 3 bases unmatched. Germline V gene lookup returns CDR1 LGHDT and CDR2 YNNKEL (reference sequence). As DNA, the CDR3 is TGTGCCAGCAGCCAAGCAGGGGGAAGCTCCTACGAGCAGTACTTC. It encodes CASSQAGGSSYEQYF.

This clone was counted a single time. The rearrangement uses TRBV7-2 and TRBJ2-2; tentatively, D is TRBD1 (5 bases). Germline CDR1 SGHTA, CDR2 FQGNSA. This CDR3 spans 17 amino acids. Trimming shortened V by 2 bases and J by 0 bases, and 13 bases separated the two germline ends. CDR3 in amino acids: CASSLMGLTANTGELFF. CDR3 DNA sequence: TGTGCCAGCAGCTTAATGGGGCTGACCGCGAACACCGGGGAGCTGTTTTTT.

This chain joins TRBV27 and TRBJ2-7; 9 positions agree with TRBD1. This CDR3 comprises 16 residues. The V gene end was trimmed by 2 bases and the J gene end by 5 bases; junction bases not matched to a gene: 10. Germline lookup yields CDR1 MNHEY and CDR2 SMNVEV (reference sequence). This CDR3 reads CASSLAPGGQGNEQYF. The CDR3 DNA follows: TGTGCCAGCAGTTTAGCACCCGGCGGACAGGGGAACGAGCAGTACTTC.

The rearrangement links TRBV6-2 or TRBV6-3 to TRBJ1-5, with D hard to call. The germline gives CDR1 MNHEY, CDR2 SVGEGT. This CDR3 region has 16 residues. Trimming took 6 bases from V and 4 from J, leaving 19 bases between them. Here the CDR3 reads CASSQPGPRGNQPQHF. The DNA of the CDR3 is TGTGCCAGCAGCCAGCCGGGTCCCCGAGGAAATCAGCCCCAGCATTTT.

J is TRBJ1-4 and V is TRBV5-1; TRBD1 agrees at 7 bases. V was pared by 2 bases and J by 5 bases, with 6 bases of the junction left unmatched. The CDR3 loop spans 15 amino acids. The germline V gene encodes CDR1 SGHRS and CDR2 YFSETQ. The CDR3 DNA reads TGCGCCAGCAGCTTCGGGACAGCACCAAATGAAAAACTGTTTTTT. Protein: CASSFGTAPNEKLFF.

Of note for this clone: At the DNA level, this CDR3 is encoded by other sequences in the same sample as well. V gene TRBV18 combines with J gene TRBJ1-2; maybe TRBD1 (5 bases). The CDR3 is made up of 13 amino acids. Trimming took 3 bases from V and 0 from J, leaving 5 bases between them. CDR1 is KGHSH and CDR2 is LQKENI in the germline V gene. In DNA form, the CDR3 reads TGTGCCAGCTCACCGACAGCTAACTATGGCTACACCTTC. Encoded protein: CASSPTANYGYTF.

The sample holds one count of this clone. J is TRBJ1-2 and V is TRBV5-1, with TRBD1 as a possible D gene (5 bases). This CDR3 has 16 residues. Germline V CDR1 and CDR2: SGHRS, YFSETQ. The ends were cut back, 0 bases at V and 4 bases at J, with 16 bases in the middle. CDR3 nucleotide sequence: TGCGCCAGCAGCTTGGTTGGCGGGGGTGTGGGCTATGGCTACACCTTC. Encoded protein: CASSLVGGGVGYGYTF.

This clone was recorded only once. This sequence joins TRBV30 and TRBJ1-1, with 8 bases matching TRBD1. Per the germline V gene, CDR1 is GTSNPN and CDR2 is SVGIG (reference sequence). This CDR3 has 12 amino acids. After removal of 8 bases from V and 4 bases from J, the junction contained 6 bases not matched to a gene. The CDR3 loop reads CAGQGWGTEAFF. As DNA, the CDR3 is TGTGCCGGACAGGGATGGGGCACTGAAGCTTTCTTT.

The chain links TRBV29-1 to TRBJ2-3; a possible D gene is TRBD2 (5 bases). Per the germline V gene, CDR1 is SQVTM and CDR2 is ANQGSEA. The CDR3 contains 12 residues. V lost 6 bases and J 4 bases, leaving 11 bases between the germline ends. This CDR3 is CSVAGPPDTQYF. In nucleotides, the CDR3 is TGCAGCGTGGCGGGCCCGCCAGATACGCAGTATTTT.

The gene calls are TRBV19 and TRBJ2-2; tentative D call: TRBD1 (5 bases). CDR3 length: 15 residues. The germline V gene encodes CDR1 LNHDA and CDR2 SQIVND (reference sequence). V dropped 1 base and J dropped 4 bases, with 10 bases sitting between them. The CDR3, as DNA: TGTGCCAGTAGTATAGGCAACAGGCCCACCGGGGAGCTGTTTTTT. Translating gives CASSIGNRPTGELFF.

This sequence joins TRBV9 and TRBJ1-5; 7 positions agree with TRBD1. Germline CDR1 reads SGDLS; CDR2 reads YYNGEE. The CDR3 loop spans 15 amino acids. The ends lost 0 bases at V and 6 bases at J; junction bases unmatched: 6. Here the CDR3 DNA reads TGTGCCAGCAGCGTAGGTCAGGGGGTGGGTCAGCCCCAGCATTTT. It yields the protein CASSVGQGVGQPQHF.

The rearrangement links TRBV24-1 to TRBJ1-2, with a weak D call TRBD1 (6 bases). This CDR3 contains 14 residues. Germline loops: CDR1 KGHDR, CDR2 SFDVKD. The germline V and J ends were trimmed by 2 bases and 9 bases, with 15 bases remaining between them. This CDR3 is CATSDSAGAESYTF. The CDR3 nucleotides are TGTGCCACCAGTGATTCCGCAGGGGCAGAGAGCTACACCTTC.

The chain recombines TRBV2 with TRBJ1-1; perhaps TRBD1 as D (6 bases). The CDR3 extends over 17 amino acids. V lost 7 bases and J 0 bases, leaving 21 bases between the germline ends. The germline V gene has CDR1 SNHLY and CDR2 FYNNEI. CDR3 bases: TGTGCCAGCAAACCCCTGACAGGAGGGGGGGTGAACACTGAAGCTTTCTTT. This translates into CASKPLTGGGVNTEAFF.

The chain joins TRBV6-2 or TRBV6-3 to TRBJ1-6; 9 bases match TRBD1. Germline V CDR1 and CDR2: MNHEY, SVGEGT. The CDR3 totals 15 residues. V shed 5 bases and J 9 bases; nucleotides not matched to a gene: 8. CDR3 region: CASSIPGQGSSPLHF. CDR3 nucleotides: TGTGCCAGCAGTATACCGGGACAGGGAAGTTCACCCCTCCACTTT.

The chain joins TRBV30 to TRBJ2-3; 9 bases match TRBD2. Germline assignment: CDR1 GTSNPN and CDR2 SVGIG (reference sequence). The J segment lost 2 bases and the V segment lost 3 bases, leaving 6 bases of the junction unmatched. This CDR3 spans 15 amino acids. For the CDR3, the DNA is TGTGCCTGGAGGAGGCGGGGGGGCGTCACAGATACGCAGTATTTT. Protein: CAWRRRGGVTDTQYF.

This clone was detected only a few times. This sequence joins TRBV30 and TRBJ1-6, with a weak D call TRBD1 (6 bases). This CDR3 is built from 15 residues. Trimming removed 2 bases at V and 7 bases at J, with 15 bases between. Looked up from germline, CDR1 is GTSNPN and CDR2 is SVGIG (reference sequence). The CDR3 DNA sequence: TGTGCCTGGAGTCGAAATACAGGGACCAATTCACCCCTCCACTTT. Protein: CAWSRNTGTNSPLHF.

The chain couples TRBV7-2 to TRBJ2-7; tentative D call: TRBD1 (5 bases). Trimming cost V 5 bases and J 7 bases, with 15 bases left between them. The length of the CDR3 is 13 residues. Germline CDR1 reads SGHTA; CDR2 reads FQGNSA. CDR3 DNA: TGTGCCAGCAGCCCCCAAGTAAACAGGGAGCAGTACTTC. Its protein is CASSPQVNREQYF.

The chain has TRBV3-1 (or the pseudogene TRBV3-2) and TRBJ1-2, with 7 bases lining up with TRBD1. CDR3 length: 15 residues. Germline V CDR1 and CDR2: LGHDT, YNNKEL (reference sequence). V lost 7 bases and J lost 3; bases outside the gene matches: 11. The CDR3 loop reads CASTTRTGAHYGYTF. The CDR3 nucleotides read TGTGCCAGCACCACCAGGACAGGAGCTCACTATGGCTACACCTTC.

This CDR3 reads CASSSRGPGSYGYTF. CDR3 DNA: TGTGCCAGCAGCTCCCGAGGTCCAGGGTCTTATGGCTACACCTTC. The V gene is TRBV7-2, the J gene TRBJ1-2; D possibly corresponds to TRBD1 (5 bases). The germline CDR1 and CDR2 sequences are SGHTA and FQGNSA. The CDR3 totals 15 residues. Between the trimmed V and J ends, which lost 4 bases and 5 bases, there was a span of 17 bases.